This TCR beta chain was retrieved from a study of CD8+CD57+ T cells in acquired aplastic anemia. Study background: Sorted CD4+ and CD8+ cells yielded DNA averaging around 3.5 ug. Broader study findings: Controls did not differ significantly from patients in CD8+ Simpson's diversity. Comparison of patients with controls identified roughly 30 shared CD8+ CDR3 sequences.

This CDR3 is built from 15 residues. Per the germline V gene, CDR1 is LNHDA and CDR2 is SQIVND (reference sequence). This clonotype appeared a single time. Its antigen is as yet unknown. TCR beta VDJ and CDR3 profiling used genomic DNA as template. Each CDR3 protein is one row after TCRdb ran MiXCR on the reads. The table lists about 180,000 distinct CDR3 sequences, about 47% of them singletons. Input material: sorted CD4+, CD8+, or CD8+CD57+ T cells (not recorded which) from PBMCs. The sequence was obtained from a human donor in good health. The rearrangement uses TRBV19 and TRBJ2-1; TRBD2 aligns across 10 bases. This chain's CDR3 is CAKSLAGETYNEQFF. As DNA, the CDR3 is TGTGCTAAGAGCCTAGCGGGAGAAACCTACAATGAGCAGTTCTTC.